This T cell receptor (beta chain) was recovered during a study of cytomegalovirus exposure and HLA in healthy donors. Study as a whole: Membership in the Caucasian-associated ancestry cluster was found for 81% of roughly 360 genotyped donors.

Note on this clone: Its antigen remains unidentified.

The V gene end was trimmed by 4 bases and the J gene end by 7 bases; junction bases not matched to a gene: 6. Germline values: CDR1 SGHVS, CDR2 FQNEAQ. The CDR3 covers 14 residues. Whole-study results and caveats: High sensitivity and specificity were reportedly achieved when the classifier diagnosed cytomegalovirus status. Productive rates of about 90% or about 30% were seen for most TCR beta V segments in an earlier analysis. Later analysis identified a missense DCLRE1C variant that was linked to TCR beta V- and J-gene trimming.

Primers for the PCR totalled 60 Vbeta and 13 Jbeta. The data were produced by immunoSEQ multiplex PCR, yet TCRdb's version contains in-frame clones alone and is incomplete. The sample has tens of thousands of clones, approximately 63% seen once. V gene TRBV7-8 combines with J gene TRBJ1-2; 10 bases align to TRBD1. The sequenced sample was PBMCs. This sequence was found in a woman between 25 and 40 years old in good health and CMV-seronegative. The CDR3 nucleotides read TGTGCCAGCAGCTCAAGCGACAGGGGGCTTGGCTACACCTTC. It yields the protein CASSSSDRGLGYTF.